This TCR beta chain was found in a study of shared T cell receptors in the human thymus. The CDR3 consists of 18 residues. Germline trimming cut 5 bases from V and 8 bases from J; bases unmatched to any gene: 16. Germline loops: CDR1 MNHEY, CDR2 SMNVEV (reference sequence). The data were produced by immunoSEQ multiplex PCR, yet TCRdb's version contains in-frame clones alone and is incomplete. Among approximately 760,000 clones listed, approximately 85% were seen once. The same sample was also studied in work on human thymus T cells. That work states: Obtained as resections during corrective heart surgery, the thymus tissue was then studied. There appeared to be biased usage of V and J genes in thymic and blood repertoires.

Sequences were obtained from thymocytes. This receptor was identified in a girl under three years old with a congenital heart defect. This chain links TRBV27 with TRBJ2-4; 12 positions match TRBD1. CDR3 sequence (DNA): TGTGCCAGCAGTCCTATTTTGGGACAGGGGGCAAGTGGGCACATTCAGTACTTC. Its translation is CASSPILGQGASGHIQYF.